The clone carrying this T cell receptor beta chain was found a few times. Its matching antigen is unknown. Unique molecular identifiers tagged the TCR beta cDNA libraries. TCRdb redid the calling of the PCR reads with MiXCR, one entry per CDR3 protein. The data show around 710,000 distinct CDR3 sequences, around 42% seen once. These data belong to a study of post-analysis software for immune sequencing data. General study findings and limits: Roughly five TRBV segments, including TRBV5-6, TRBV5-1 and TRBV20-1, were more frequent in patients than controls.

CDR1 SGHTA and CDR2 FQGNSA come from the germline V gene. V lost 2 bases and J lost 8, with 12 bases in between. The CDR3 contains 13 residues. The chain carries TRBV7-2 and TRBJ1-2; no clear D. Source material: blood. The receptor comes from a girl aged 10 to 17 with multiple sclerosis. Written as DNA, the CDR3 is TGTGCCAGCAGCTTACTGTGGGGTGGCGGCTACACCTTC. Amino acids: CASSLLWGGGYTF.